One and the same sample provided the 10 T cell receptor beta chains below, sequenced in a study of blood T cell repertoires in COVID-19. Clones were sequenced by immunoSEQ multiplex PCR, and TCRdb holds only the in-frame ones, with some missing. The sample lists roughly 120,000 clones; roughly nine tenths were seen once. The material sequenced was peripheral blood. These receptors all stem from a man between 65 and 85 years old who had recovered from COVID-19.

The rearrangement uses TRBV7-9 and TRBJ1-2; tentatively, D is TRBD1 (5 bases). The CDR3 is 15 residues long. Germline V CDR1 and CDR2: SEHNR, FQNEAQ (reference sequence). V shed 0 bases and J shed 5 bases, with 13 bases lying between them. CDR3 region: CASSLAGRTLYGYTF. CDR3 coding DNA: TGTGCCAGCAGCTTAGCGGGAAGGACACTTTATGGCTACACCTTC.

The gene calls are TRBV5-1 and TRBJ2-1; possibly TRBD2 for D (5 bases). Looked up from germline, CDR1 is SGHRS and CDR2 is YFSETQ. V was clipped by 3 bases and J by 7 bases, with 11 bases between them. The CDR3 has 13 residues. CDR3 DNA: TGCGCCAGCAGCTCTGCTGGGAGAAATGAGCAGTTCTTC. The encoded protein is CASSSAGRNEQFF.

CDR3 bases: TGTGCCAGCGGGGATTGGGACAGGGGTCCCCACGAGCAGTACTTC. This translates into CASGDWDRGPHEQYF. This rearrangement joins TRBV7-2 to TRBJ2-7; TRBD1 aligns across 10 bases. Trimming cost V 8 bases and J 5 bases; bases outside gene matches: 12. The germline CDR1 and CDR2 sequences are SGHTA and FQGNSA. CDR3 size: 15 residues.

This sequence joins TRBV7-6 and TRBJ1-1; TRBD1 matches 8 bases. The CDR3 is 18 residues long. J gave up 1 base and V 1 base, and 11 bases lay outside the gene matches. The germline V gene has CDR1 SGHVS and CDR2 FNYEAQ. CDR3 residues: CASSLVVVMDRANTEAFF. Written as DNA, the CDR3 is TGTGCCAGCAGCTTAGTTGTTGTTATGGACAGGGCGAACACTGAAGCTTTCTTT.

The chain uses TRBV5-4 and TRBJ2-5; D may be TRBD1 (5 bases). The CDR3 runs to 13 residues. With 2 bases removed from V and 1 base from J, the gap between germline ends came to 6 bases. From germline, CDR1 is SGHNT and CDR2 YYREEE (reference sequence). The chain's CDR3 is CASSFRVQETQYF. The CDR3 region has the DNA TGTGCCAGCAGCTTCAGGGTCCAAGAGACCCAGTACTTC.

In DNA form, the CDR3 reads TGTGCCAGCTCAATTGCAGGGTATAATGAAAAACTGTTTTTT. Amino acids: CASSIAGYNEKLFF. The chain links TRBV18 to TRBJ1-4; a weak D match, TRBD1 (5 bases). This CDR3 has 14 amino acids. Germline CDR1 reads KGHSH; CDR2 reads LQKENI. Trimming removed 5 bases from V and 4 bases from J, with 11 bases in between.

The chain has TRBV9 and TRBJ2-5, with D possibly matching TRBD1 (5 bases). V was clipped by 4 bases and J by 2 bases, with 9 bases between them. The CDR3 spans 13 residues. The germline V gene has CDR1 SGDLS and CDR2 YYNGEE. CDR3 nucleotide sequence: TGTGCCAGCAGCCAAGGGGTACAAGAGACCCAGTACTTC. This codes for CASSQGVQETQYF.

V and J are TRBV6-2 or TRBV6-3 and TRBJ2-1; 7 bases line up with TRBD2. With 5 bases clipped from V and 5 bases from J, the junction kept 12 bases outside the gene matches. The germline CDR1 and CDR2 sequences are MNHEY and SVGEGT. The CDR3 has 16 residues. CDR3 residues: CASSKYGGSGHNEQFF. In DNA form, the CDR3 reads TGTGCCAGCAGTAAATACGGCGGGAGTGGTCACAATGAGCAGTTCTTC.

V gene TRBV7-9 combines with J gene TRBJ2-1; TRBD2 matches at 9 bases. Losses at the gene ends were 3 bases for V and 7 bases for J; bases not matched to a gene: 4. CDR1 is SEHNR, CDR2 FQNEAQ, per germline (reference sequence). The CDR3 covers 14 residues. CDR3 DNA sequence: TGTGCCAGCAGCTTTAGCGGGGGTAGGAATGAGCAGTTCTTC. Protein product: CASSFSGGRNEQFF.

This chain links TRBV19 with TRBJ2-1, with D tentatively TRBD1 (6 bases). Germline V CDR1 and CDR2: LNHDA, SQIVND (reference sequence). Trimming removed 5 bases from V and 3 bases from J, with 11 bases in between. The CDR3 has 14 residues. Here the CDR3 reads CASSRTVRYNEQFF. In DNA, the CDR3 is TGTGCCAGTAGTCGGACAGTCCGCTACAATGAGCAGTTCTTC. Based on the CDR3 plus reference TRBV19 and TRBJ2-1, the full variable domain is DGGITQSPKYLFRKEGQNVTLSCEQNLNHDAMYWYRQDPGQGLRLIYYSQIVNDFQKGDIAEGYSVSREKKESFPLTVTSAQKNPTAFYLCASSRTVRYNEQFFGPGTRLTVL.